This TCR beta chain came from a study of beta chain features in type 1 diabetes. This clone was counted between two and nine times. Expressed TCRB transcripts were sequenced because the isolated RNA had all been reverse transcribed beforehand. Libraries were prepared by immunoSEQ multiplex PCR; TCRdb keeps only in-frame clonotypes and omits some of them. The data contain fewer than 350,000 clones, roughly a fifth of them seen just once; the ten biggest clones take up 0.035% to 0.055%. This CDR3 has 14 residues. Trimming cost V 3 bases and J 1 base, with 5 bases left between them. Germline-derived CDR1 and CDR2 are SGDLS and YYNGEE.

The receptor was isolated from a woman in her late teens or twenties in good health. The V and J genes are TRBV9 and TRBJ2-6; D uncertain. Material: naive CD4+ T cells from blood. The CDR3 loop reads CASSGRSGANVLTF. CDR3 nucleotides: TGTGCCAGCAGCGGGAGATCTGGGGCCAACGTCCTGACTTTC.